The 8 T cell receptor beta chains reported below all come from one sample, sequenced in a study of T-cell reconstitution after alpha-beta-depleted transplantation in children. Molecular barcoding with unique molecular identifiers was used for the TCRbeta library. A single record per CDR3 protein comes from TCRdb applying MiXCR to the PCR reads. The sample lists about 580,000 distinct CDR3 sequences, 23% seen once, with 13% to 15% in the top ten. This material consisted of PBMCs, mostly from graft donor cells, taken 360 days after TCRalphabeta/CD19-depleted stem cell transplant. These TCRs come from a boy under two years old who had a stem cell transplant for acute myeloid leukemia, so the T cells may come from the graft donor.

Here the CDR3 reads CASRHAEGQAHSYEQYV. CDR3 bases: TGTGCCAGCAGACACGCCGAAGGACAGGCACACTCCTACGAGCAGTACGTC. This rearrangement joins TRBV2 to TRBJ2-7; TRBD1 agrees at 7 bases. Germline loops: CDR1 SNHLY, CDR2 FYNNEI. Unmatched junction bases numbered 14, after V lost 6 bases and J lost 0 bases. There are 17 residues in the CDR3.

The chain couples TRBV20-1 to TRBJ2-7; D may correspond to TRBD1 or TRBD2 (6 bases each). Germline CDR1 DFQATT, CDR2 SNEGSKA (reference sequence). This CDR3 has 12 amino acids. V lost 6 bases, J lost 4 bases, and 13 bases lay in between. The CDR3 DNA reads TGCAGTGCGAACGGGGGCGGGTACGAGCAGTACGTC. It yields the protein CSANGGGYEQYV.

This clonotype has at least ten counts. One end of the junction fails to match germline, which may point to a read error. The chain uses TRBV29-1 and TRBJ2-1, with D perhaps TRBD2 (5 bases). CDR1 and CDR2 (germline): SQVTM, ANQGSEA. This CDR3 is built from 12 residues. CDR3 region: CSVDAWEKGRLF. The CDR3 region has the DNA TGCAGCGTTGATGCGTGGGAGAAGGGTAGGCTCTTC.

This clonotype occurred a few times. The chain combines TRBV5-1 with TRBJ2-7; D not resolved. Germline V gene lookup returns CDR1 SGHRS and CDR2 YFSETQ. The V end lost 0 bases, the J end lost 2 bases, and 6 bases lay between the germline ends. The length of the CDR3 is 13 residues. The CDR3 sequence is CASSLAVTYEQYF. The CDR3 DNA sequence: TGCGCCAGCAGCTTGGCAGTAACCTACGAGCAGTACTTC.

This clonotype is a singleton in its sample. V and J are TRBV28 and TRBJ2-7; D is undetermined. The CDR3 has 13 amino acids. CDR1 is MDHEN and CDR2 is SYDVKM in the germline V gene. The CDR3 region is CAGSLTAAYEQYV. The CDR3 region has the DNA TGTGCCGGCAGTTTAACAGCCGCCTACGAGCAGTACGTC.

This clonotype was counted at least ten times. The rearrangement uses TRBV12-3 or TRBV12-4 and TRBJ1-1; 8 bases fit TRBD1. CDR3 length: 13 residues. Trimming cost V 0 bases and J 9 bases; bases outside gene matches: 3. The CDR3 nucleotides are TGTGCCAGCAGTTTAGCGGGACAGGCGAAAGCTTTCTTT. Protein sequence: CASSLAGQAKAFF.

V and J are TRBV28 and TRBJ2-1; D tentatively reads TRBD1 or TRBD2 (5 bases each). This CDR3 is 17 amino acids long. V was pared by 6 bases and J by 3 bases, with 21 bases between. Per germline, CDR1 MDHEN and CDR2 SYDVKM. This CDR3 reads CASRPGERGRGYNEQFF. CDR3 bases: TGTGCCAGCAGGCCGGGCGAACGGGGTAGGGGCTACAATGAGCAGTTCTTC. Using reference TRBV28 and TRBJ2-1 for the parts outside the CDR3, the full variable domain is DVKVTQSSRYLVKRTGEKVFLECVQDMDHENMFWYRQDPGLGLRLIYFSYDVKMKEKGDIPEGYSVSREKKERFSLILESASTNQTSMYLCASRPGERGRGYNEQFFGPGTRLTVL.

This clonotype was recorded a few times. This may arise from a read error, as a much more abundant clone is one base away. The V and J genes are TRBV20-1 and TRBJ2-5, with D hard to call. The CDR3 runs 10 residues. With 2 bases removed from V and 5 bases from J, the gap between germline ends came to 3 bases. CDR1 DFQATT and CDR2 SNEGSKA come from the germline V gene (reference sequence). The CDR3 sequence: CSARTETQYF. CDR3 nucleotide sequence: TGCAGTGCTAGAACGGAGACCCAGTACTTC.